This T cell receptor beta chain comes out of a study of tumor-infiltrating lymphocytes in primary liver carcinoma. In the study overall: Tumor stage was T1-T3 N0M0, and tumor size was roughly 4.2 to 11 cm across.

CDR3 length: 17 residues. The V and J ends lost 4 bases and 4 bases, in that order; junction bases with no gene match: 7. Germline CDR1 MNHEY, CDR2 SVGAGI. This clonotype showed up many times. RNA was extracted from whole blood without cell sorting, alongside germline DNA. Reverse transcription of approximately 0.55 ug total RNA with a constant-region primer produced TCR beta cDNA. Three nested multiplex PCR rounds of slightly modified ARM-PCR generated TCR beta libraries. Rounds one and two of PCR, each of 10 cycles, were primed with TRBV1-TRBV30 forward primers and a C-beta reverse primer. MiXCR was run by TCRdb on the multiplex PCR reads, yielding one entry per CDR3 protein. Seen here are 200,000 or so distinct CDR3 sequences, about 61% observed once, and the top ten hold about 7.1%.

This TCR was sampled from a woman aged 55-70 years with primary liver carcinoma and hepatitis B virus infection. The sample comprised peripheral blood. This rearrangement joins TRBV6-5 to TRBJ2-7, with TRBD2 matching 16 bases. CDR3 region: CASSLGLAGGPIYEQYF. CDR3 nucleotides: TGTGCCAGCAGTTTGGGACTAGCGGGAGGGCCGATATACGAGCAGTACTTC.